This is a list of T cell receptor beta chains from one sample in a study of T cells in Graves' hyperthyroidism and ophthalmopathy. TCRdb passed the multiplex PCR reads through MiXCR, listing each CDR3 protein once. This table has some 490,000 distinct CDR3 sequences, about 16% appearing once. Sequenced sample: blood. The receptor set was obtained from a woman aged 30 to 39 with Graves' ophthalmopathy. The CDR3 runs from the conserved cysteine through the conserved F or W. A D gene is named only where the DNA matches it firmly.

TRBJ2-3	NA	TRBV4-3	CASSQVGGLSTDTQYF
TRBJ2-1	NA	TRBV28	CASSVVTGYNEQFF
TRBJ2-7	NA	TRBV7-9	CASSHPRDYEQYF
TRBJ2-5	TRBD1	TRBV29-1	CSVERTGQETQYF
TRBJ2-3	TRBD2	TRBV7-2	CATSHPQAVAGASSTDTQYF
TRBJ2-7	NA	TRBV12-3/TRBV12-4	CASRAQQGNDEQYF
TRBJ2-1	TRBD2	TRBV19	CASMWTSAYNEQFF
TRBJ2-1	NA	TRBV20-1	CSARGTTYNEQFF
TRBJ2-1	TRBD2	TRBV28	CASRPGGSAEQFF
TRBJ2-7	NA	TRBV10-2	CASLSSGNYEQYF
TRBJ1-5	NA	TRBV6-1	CASSHRGLEEPQHF
TRBJ2-1	NA	TRBV29-1	CSVDVGSRHSYNEQFF
TRBJ2-4	NA	TRBV7-9	CASSHPTGTTDIQYF